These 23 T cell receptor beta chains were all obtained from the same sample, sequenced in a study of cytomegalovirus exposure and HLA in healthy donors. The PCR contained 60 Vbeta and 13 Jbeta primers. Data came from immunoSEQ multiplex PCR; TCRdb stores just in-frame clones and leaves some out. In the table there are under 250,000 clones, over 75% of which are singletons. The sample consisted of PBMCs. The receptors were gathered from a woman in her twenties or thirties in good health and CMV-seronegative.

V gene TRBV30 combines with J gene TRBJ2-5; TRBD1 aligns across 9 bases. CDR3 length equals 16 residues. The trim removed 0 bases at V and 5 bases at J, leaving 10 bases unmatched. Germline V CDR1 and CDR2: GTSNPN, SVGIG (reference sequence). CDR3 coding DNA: TGTGCCTGGAGTGTAACCCGGGACAGGGTGTGGGAGACCCAGTACTTC. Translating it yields CAWSVTRDRVWETQYF.

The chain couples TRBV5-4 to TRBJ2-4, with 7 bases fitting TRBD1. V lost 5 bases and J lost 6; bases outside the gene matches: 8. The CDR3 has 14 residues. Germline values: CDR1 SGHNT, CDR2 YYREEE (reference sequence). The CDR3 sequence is CASRPDRALNIQYF. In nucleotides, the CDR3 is TGTGCCAGCAGGCCCGACAGGGCCTTAAACATTCAGTACTTC.

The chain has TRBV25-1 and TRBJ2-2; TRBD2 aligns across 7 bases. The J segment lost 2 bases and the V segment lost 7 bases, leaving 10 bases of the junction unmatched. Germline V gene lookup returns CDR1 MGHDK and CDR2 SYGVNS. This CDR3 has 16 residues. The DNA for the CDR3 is TGTGCCAGCAAGGTGGGGCGGGGGACTAACACCGGGGAGCTGTTTTTT. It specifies CASKVGRGTNTGELFF.

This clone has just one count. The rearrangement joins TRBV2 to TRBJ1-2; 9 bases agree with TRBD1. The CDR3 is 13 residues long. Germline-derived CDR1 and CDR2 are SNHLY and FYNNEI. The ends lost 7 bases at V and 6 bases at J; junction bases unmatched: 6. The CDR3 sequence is CASKKDRGDGYTF. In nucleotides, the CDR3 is TGTGCCAGCAAAAAGGACAGGGGAGATGGCTACACCTTC. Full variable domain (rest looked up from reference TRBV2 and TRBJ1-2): EPEVTQTPSHQVTQMGQEVILRCVPISNHLYFYWYRQILGQKVEFLVSFYNNEISEKSEIFDDQFSVERPDGSNFTLKIRSTKLEDSAMYFCASKKDRGDGYTFGSGTRLTVV.

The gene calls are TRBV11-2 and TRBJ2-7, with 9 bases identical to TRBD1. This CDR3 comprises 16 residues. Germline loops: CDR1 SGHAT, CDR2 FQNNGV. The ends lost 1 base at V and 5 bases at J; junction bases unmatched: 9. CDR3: CASSLVPPWTGDEQYF. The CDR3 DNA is TGTGCCAGCAGCTTAGTGCCCCCATGGACAGGGGACGAGCAGTACTTC.

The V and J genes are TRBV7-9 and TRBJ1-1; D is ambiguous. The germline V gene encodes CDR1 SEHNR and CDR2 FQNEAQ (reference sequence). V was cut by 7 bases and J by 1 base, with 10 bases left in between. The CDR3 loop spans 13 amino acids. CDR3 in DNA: TGTGCCAGCATGCGAGGATCGAACACTGAAGCTTTCTTT. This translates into CASMRGSNTEAFF.

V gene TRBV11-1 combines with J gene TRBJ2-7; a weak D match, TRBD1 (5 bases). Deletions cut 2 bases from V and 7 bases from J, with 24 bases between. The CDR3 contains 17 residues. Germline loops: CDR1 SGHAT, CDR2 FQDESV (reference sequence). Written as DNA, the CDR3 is TGTGCCAGCAGCTTATGGGGAAATGGGGCCCCGATGAGGGAGCAGTACTTC. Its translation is CASSLWGNGAPMREQYF. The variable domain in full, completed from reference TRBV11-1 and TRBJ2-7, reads EAEVAQSPRYKITEKSQAVAFWCDPISGHATLYWYRQILGQGPELLVQFQDESVVDDSQLPKDRFSAERLKGVDSTLKIQPAELGDSAMYLCASSLWGNGAPMREQYFGPGTRLTVT.

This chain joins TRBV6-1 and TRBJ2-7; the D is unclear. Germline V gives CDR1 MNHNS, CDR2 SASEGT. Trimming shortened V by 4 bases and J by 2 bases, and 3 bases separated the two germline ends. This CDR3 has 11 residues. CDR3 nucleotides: TGTGCCAGCAGTGCCGCCTACGAGCAGTACTTC. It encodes CASSAAYEQYF.

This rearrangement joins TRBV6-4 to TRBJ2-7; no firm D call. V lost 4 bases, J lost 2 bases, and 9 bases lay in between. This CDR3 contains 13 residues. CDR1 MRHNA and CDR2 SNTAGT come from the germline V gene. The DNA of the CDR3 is TGTGCCAGCAGTGTACCCCGCGCCTACGAGCAGTACTTC. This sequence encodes CASSVPRAYEQYF.

CDR3 residues: CASSLADSYNEQFF. In DNA, the CDR3 is TGCGCCAGCAGCTTGGCCGACAGCTACAATGAGCAGTTCTTC. The V call is TRBV5-1, the J call TRBJ2-1, with D possibly TRBD1 on 5 matching bases. The CDR3 has 14 amino acids. V lost 0 bases to trimming and J lost 3 bases, with 7 bases between them. The germline V gene encodes CDR1 SGHRS and CDR2 YFSETQ.

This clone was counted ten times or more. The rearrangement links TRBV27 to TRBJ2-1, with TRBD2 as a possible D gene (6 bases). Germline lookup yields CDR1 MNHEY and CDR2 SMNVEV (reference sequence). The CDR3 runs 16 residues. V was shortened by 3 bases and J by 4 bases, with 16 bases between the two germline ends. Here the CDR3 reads CASSLGGASRYNEQFF. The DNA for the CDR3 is TGTGCCAGCAGTTTGGGGGGAGCCTCCCGGTACAATGAGCAGTTCTTC.

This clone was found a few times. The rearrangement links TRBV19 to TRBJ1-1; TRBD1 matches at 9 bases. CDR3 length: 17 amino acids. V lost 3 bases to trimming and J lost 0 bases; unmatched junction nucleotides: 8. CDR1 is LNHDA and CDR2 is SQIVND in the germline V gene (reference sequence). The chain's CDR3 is CASSMLRTGAMNTEAFF. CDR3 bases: TGTGCCAGTAGTATGTTGAGGACAGGGGCCATGAACACTGAAGCTTTCTTT.

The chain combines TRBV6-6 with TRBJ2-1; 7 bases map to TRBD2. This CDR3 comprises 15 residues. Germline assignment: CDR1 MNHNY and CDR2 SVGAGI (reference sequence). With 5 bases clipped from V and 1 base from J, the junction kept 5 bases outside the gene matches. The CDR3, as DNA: TGTGCCAGCAGTAAAACTAGCGCTTCCTACAATGAGCAGTTCTTC. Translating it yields CASSKTSASYNEQFF.

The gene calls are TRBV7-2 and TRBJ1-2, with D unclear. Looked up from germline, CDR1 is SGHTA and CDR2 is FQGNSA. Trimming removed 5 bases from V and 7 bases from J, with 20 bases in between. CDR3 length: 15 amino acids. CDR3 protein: CASSPRAGRDRGYTF. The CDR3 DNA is TGTGCCAGCAGCCCCCGGGCCGGCCGGGATCGTGGCTACACCTTC.

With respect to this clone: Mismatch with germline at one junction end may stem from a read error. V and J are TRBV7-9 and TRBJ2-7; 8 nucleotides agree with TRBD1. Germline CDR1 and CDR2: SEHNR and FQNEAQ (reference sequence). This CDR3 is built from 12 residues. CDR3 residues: CASSSLDRADFF. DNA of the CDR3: TGTGCCAGCAGCTCCCTGGACAGGGCGGATTTCTTC. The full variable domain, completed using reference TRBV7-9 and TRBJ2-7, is DTGVSQNPRHKITKRGQNVTFRCDPISEHNRLYWYRQTLGQGPEFLTYFQNEAQLEKSRLLSDRFSAERPKGSFSTLEIQRTEQGDSAMYLCASSSLDRADFFGPGTRLTVT.

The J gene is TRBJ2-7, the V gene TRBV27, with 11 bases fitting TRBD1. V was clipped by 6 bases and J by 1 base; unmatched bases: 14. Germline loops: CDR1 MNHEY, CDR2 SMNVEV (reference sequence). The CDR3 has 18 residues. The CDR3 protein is CASSRRTGGIVSSYEQYF. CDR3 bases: TGTGCCAGCAGCCGTAGGACAGGGGGCATAGTTAGTTCCTACGAGCAGTACTTC.

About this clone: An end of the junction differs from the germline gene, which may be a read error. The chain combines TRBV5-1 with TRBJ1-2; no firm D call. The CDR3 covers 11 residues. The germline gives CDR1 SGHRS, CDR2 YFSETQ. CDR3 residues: CASSRGDGYPF. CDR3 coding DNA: TGCGCCAGCAGCCGCGGGGATGGCTACCCCTTC.

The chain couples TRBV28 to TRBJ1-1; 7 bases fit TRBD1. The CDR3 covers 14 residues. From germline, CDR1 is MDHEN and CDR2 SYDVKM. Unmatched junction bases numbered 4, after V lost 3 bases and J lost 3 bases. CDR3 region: CASSLGDRYTEAFF. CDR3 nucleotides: TGTGCCAGCAGTTTGGGGGACAGATACACTGAAGCTTTCTTT.

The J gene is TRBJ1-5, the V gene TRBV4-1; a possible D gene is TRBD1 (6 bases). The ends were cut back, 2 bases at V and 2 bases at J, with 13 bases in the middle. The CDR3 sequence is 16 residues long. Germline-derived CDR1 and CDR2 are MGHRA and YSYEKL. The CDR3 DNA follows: TGCGCCAGCAGCCAAATCTCAGGGGCAGGCAATCAGCCCCAGCATTTT. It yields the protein CASSQISGAGNQPQHF.

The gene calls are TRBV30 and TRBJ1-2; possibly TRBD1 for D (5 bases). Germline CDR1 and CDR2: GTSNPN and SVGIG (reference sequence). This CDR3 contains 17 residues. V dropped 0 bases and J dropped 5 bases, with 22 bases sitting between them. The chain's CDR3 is CAWSVRSGRAVDYGYTF. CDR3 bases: TGTGCCTGGAGTGTACGGAGTGGCAGGGCAGTAGATTATGGCTACACCTTC. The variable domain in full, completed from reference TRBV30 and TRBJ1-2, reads SQTIHQWPATLVQPVGSPLSLECTVEGTSNPNLYWYRQAAGRGLQLLFYSVGIGQISSEVPQNLSASRPQDRQFILSSKKLLLSDSGFYLCAWSVRSGRAVDYGYTFGSGTRLTVV.

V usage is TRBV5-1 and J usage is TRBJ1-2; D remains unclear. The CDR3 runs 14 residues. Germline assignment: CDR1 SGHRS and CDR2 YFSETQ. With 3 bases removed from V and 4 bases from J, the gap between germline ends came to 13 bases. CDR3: CASSSREPAYGYTF. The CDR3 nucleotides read TGCGCCAGCAGCTCAAGGGAGCCTGCCTATGGCTACACCTTC.

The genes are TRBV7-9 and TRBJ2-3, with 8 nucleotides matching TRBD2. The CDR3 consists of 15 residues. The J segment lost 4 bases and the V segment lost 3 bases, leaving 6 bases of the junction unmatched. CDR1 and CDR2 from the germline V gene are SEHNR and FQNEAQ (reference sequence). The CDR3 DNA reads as TGTGCCAGCAGCTTGACATGGCGGGGGGCAGATACGCAGTATTTT. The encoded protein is CASSLTWRGADTQYF.

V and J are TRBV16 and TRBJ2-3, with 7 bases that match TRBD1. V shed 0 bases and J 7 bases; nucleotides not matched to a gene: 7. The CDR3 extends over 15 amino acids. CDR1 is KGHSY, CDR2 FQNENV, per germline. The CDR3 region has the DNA TGTGCCAGCAGCCAATCGAGAGGGGGCGGAAATACGCAGTATTTT. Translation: CASSQSRGGGNTQYF.